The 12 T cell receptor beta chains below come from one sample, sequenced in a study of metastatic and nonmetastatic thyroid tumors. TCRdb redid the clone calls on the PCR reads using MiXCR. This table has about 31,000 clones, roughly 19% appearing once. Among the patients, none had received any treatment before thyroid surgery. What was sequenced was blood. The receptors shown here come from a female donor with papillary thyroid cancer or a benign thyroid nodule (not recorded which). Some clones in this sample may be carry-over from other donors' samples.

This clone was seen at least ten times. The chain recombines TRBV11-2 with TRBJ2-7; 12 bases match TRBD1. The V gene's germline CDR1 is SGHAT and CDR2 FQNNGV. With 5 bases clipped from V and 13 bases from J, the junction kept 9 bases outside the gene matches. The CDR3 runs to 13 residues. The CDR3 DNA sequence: TGTGCCAGCAGCCCGCGGGACAGGGGGCGAGGATACTTC. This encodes CASSPRDRGRGYF.

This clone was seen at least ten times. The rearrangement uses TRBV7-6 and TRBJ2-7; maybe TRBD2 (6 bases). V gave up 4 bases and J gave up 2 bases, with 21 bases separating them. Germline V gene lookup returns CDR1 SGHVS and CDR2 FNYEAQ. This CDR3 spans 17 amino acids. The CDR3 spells CASSSYASSDWTYEQYF. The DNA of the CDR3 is TGTGCCAGCAGCTCATACGCCTCTAGCGATTGGACCTACGAGCAGTACTTC.

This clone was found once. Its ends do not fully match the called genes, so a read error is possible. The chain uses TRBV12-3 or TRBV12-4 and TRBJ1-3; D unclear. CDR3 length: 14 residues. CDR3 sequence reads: CASSFTASGKTIYF. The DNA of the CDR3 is TGTGCCAGCAGTTTCACGGCCTCTGGAAAAACCATATATTTT.

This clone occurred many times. The CDR3 DNA is TGTGCCAGCAGCTCACGCGGGGGAGATACGCAGTATTTT. Encoded protein: CASSSRGGDTQYF. V is TRBV5-6 and J is TRBJ2-3, with 7 positions matching TRBD2. In germline, CDR1 is SGHDT, CDR2 YYEEEE. Unmatched junction bases numbered 3, after V lost 3 bases and J lost 5 bases. The CDR3 totals 13 residues.

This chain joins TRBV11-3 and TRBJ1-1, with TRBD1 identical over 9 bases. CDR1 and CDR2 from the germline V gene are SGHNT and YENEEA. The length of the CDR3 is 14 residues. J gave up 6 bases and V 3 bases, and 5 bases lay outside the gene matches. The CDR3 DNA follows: TGTGCCAGCAGCTTTAGGACAGGGGCAGCTGAAGCTTTCTTT. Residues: CASSFRTGAAEAFF.

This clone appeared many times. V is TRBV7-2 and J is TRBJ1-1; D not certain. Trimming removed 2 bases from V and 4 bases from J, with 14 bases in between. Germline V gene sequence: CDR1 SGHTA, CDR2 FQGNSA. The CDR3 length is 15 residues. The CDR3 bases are TGTGCCAGCAGCTTAAGCGGCGGAGGGAGCACTGAAGCTTTCTTT. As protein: CASSLSGGGSTEAFF.

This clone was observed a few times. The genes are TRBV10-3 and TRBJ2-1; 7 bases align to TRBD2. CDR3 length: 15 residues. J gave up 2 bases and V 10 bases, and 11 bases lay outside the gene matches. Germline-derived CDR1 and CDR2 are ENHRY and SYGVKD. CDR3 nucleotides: TGTGCCAGCACACAATCCGGGACTACCTACAATGAGCAGTTCTTC. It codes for CASTQSGTTYNEQFF.

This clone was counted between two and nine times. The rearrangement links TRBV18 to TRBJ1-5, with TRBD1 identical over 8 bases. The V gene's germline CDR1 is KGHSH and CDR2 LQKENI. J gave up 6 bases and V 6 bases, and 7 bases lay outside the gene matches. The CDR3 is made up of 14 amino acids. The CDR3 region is CASSPGQGRQPQHF. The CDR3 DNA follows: TGTGCCAGCTCCCCTGGACAGGGACGTCAGCCCCAGCATTTT.

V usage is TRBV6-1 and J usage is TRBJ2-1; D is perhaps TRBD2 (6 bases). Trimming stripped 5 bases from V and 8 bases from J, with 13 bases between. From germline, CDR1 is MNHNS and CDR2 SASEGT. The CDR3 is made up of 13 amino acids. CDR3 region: CASSRLGEDEQFF. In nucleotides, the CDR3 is TGTGCCAGCAGTCGGCTCGGGGAGGATGAGCAGTTCTTC.

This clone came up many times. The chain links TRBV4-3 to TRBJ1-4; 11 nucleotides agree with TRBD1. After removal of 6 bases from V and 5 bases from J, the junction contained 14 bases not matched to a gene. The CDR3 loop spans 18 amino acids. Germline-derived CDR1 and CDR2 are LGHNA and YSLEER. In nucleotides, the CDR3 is TGCGCCAGCAGTCACGGACAGGGGGCACGTGGGTGGAATGAAAAACTGTTTTTT. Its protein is CASSHGQGARGWNEKLFF.

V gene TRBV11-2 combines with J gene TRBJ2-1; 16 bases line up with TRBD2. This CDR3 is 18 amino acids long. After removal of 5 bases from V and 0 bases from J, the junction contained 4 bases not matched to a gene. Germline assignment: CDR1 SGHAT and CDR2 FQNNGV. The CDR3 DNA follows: TGTGCCAGCAGCCTGGGACTAGCGGGAGGGGGCTCCTACAATGAGCAGTTCTTC. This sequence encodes CASSLGLAGGGSYNEQFF.

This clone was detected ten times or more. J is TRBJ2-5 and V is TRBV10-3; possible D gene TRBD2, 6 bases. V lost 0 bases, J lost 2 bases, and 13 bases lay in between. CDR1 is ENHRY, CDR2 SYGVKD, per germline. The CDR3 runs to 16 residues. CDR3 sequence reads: CAISESQPGLQETQYF. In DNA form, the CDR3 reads TGTGCCATCAGTGAGTCGCAGCCGGGACTTCAAGAGACCCAGTACTTC.